This T cell receptor beta chain stems from a study of vaccination and CD4 T cells after COVID-19. Overall study context: The study enrolled six male and four female convalescents, two of whom were Hispanic. Convalescent patients gave post-COVID blood a median approximately 100 days post-diagnosis, range 35 to 161. For post-vaccine samples, collection took place a median approximately 72 days after dose two, ranging from 14 to 241. Study-level results: Convalescent patients had 304 of 307 vaccine-specific clones showing spike mono-reactivity.

CDR3 length equals 13 residues. Germline CDR1 SGHTA, CDR2 FQGNSA. Trimming cost V 5 bases and J 4 bases, with 9 bases left between them. TCRdb re-called the PCR reads through MiXCR, storing one row per CDR3 protein. There are tens of thousands of distinct CDR3 sequences in the sample; around 60% occur only once, and around 1.2% lies in the top ten. Regarding this clonotype: The antigen is unknown.

The clonotype comes from a human donor who had recovered from COVID-19. The chain links TRBV7-2 to TRBJ1-5; D is unresolved. This specimen consisted of CD4+ T cells from blood, obtained before SARS-CoV-2 vaccination. CDR3 sequence reads: CASSHSKNQPQHF. The CDR3 nucleotides read TGTGCCAGCAGCCATTCCAAAAATCAGCCCCAGCATTTT. Full variable domain (missing parts from reference TRBV7-2 and TRBJ1-5): GAGVSQSPSNKVTEKGKDVELRCDPISGHTALYWYRQSLGQGLEFLIYFQGNSAPDKSGLPSDRFSAERTGGSVSTLTIQRTQQEDSAVYLCASSHSKNQPQHFGDGTRLSIL.